Listed here are 26 T cell receptor beta chains from one sample, sequenced in a study of T cell responses to AZD1222 COVID-19 vaccine (TCRdb year 2021). The time point label of this sample denotes: baseline before first vaccination. The receptor library was made with the immunoSEQ multiplex PCR assay. This immuneACCESS table, as held by TCRdb, lists in-frame sequences with V and J called but not all clones. Of the missing ones, under half trace to an unresolved V gene in checked studies; the others have no known cause. The sample table shows approximately 100,000 clones, and around 95% are seen once. The ten largest clones represent around 2% of the sample. The specimen comprised peripheral blood, sampled on day 0 of AZD1222 vaccination. These receptors were collected from an adult in good health.

The genes are TRBV25-1 and TRBJ1-4, with unresolved D. Germline loops: CDR1 MGHDK, CDR2 SYGVNS. V was pared by 0 bases and J by 12 bases, with 11 bases between. This CDR3 is built from 13 residues. The CDR3 bases are TGTGCCAGCAGTGAATATATAACCCGTGAACTGTTTTTT. Amino acids: CASSEYITRELFF.

This clone was seen just once. V is TRBV5-1 and J is TRBJ1-4; D unresolved. Germline V lookup: CDR1 SGHRS, CDR2 YFSETQ. V was clipped by 0 bases and J by 4 bases, with 10 bases between them. This CDR3 comprises 15 residues. This CDR3 is CASSLGAGFNEKLFF. As DNA, the CDR3 is TGCGCCAGCAGCTTGGGGGCGGGATTTAATGAAAAACTGTTTTTT.

The genes are TRBV3-1 (or the pseudogene TRBV3-2) and TRBJ2-7; 11 nucleotides line up with TRBD2. This CDR3 region has 15 residues. Germline V CDR1 and CDR2: LGHDT, YNNKEL (reference sequence). The V segment lost 0 bases and the J segment 7 bases; nucleotides outside the gene matches: 5. The CDR3 bases are TGTGCCAGCAGCCAAGAACTAGCGGGAGTGAGTGAGCAGTACTTC. The encoded protein is CASSQELAGVSEQYF.

The gene calls are TRBV4-1 and TRBJ2-2, with a possible D match to TRBD2 (5 bases). The V end was cut by 1 base, the J end by 5 bases, with 5 bases between. Germline CDR1 is MGHRA and CDR2 is YSYEKL. The CDR3 has 13 residues. The CDR3 reads CASSQGGTGELFF. Written as DNA, the CDR3 is TGCGCCAGCAGCCAAGGAGGGACCGGGGAGCTGTTTTTT.

The chain links TRBV9 to TRBJ2-7; 9 bases agree with TRBD1. With 1 base clipped from V and 7 bases from J, the junction kept 12 bases outside the gene matches. Germline CDR1 reads SGDLS; CDR2 reads YYNGEE. CDR3 length: 16 amino acids. CDR3: CASSVSPSDRGEEQYF. The CDR3 nucleotides read TGTGCCAGCAGCGTAAGCCCCTCGGACAGGGGTGAGGAGCAGTACTTC.

The chain employs TRBV11-3 and TRBJ2-3; D is uncertain. This CDR3 comprises 13 residues. Germline V gene data show CDR1 as SGHNT and CDR2 as YENEEA. V was shortened by 1 base and J by 2 bases, with 4 bases between the two germline ends. The CDR3 coding sequence is TGTGCCAGCAGCTTAGGATCCACAGATACGCAGTATTTT. Its protein is CASSLGSTDTQYF.

This clone was detected once. V and J are TRBV21-1 and TRBJ1-5; the DNA was not compared with TRBD1, the D call given in the table. TRBV21-1 represents a pseudogene. The CDR3 consists of 14 residues. In DNA, the CDR3 is TGTGCCAGCAGCAAGGGACAGTTAAATCAGCCCCAGCATTTT. Its protein is CASSKGQLNQPQHF.

This sequence joins TRBV6-2 or TRBV6-3 and TRBJ1-6; 9 bases line up with TRBD1. V shed 3 bases and J 7 bases; nucleotides not matched to a gene: 1. The germline gives CDR1 MNHEY, CDR2 SVGEGT. The CDR3 runs to 14 residues. The CDR3 reads CASSYTGGNSPLHF. The CDR3 DNA sequence: TGTGCCAGCAGTTATACAGGGGGCAATTCACCCCTCCACTTT.

This chain links TRBV5-1 with TRBJ1-3; TRBD1 agrees at 8 bases. V was clipped by 3 bases and J by 4 bases; unmatched bases: 18. The CDR3 is 19 residues long. CDR1 and CDR2 (germline): SGHRS, YFSETQ. The CDR3 is CASSSNYLSGQASGNTIYF. CDR3 sequence (DNA): TGCGCCAGCAGCTCAAATTACTTATCGGGACAGGCTTCGGGAAACACCATATATTTT.

V gene TRBV15 combines with J gene TRBJ1-5, with D possibly being TRBD1 (6 bases). CDR1 is LNHNV and CDR2 is YYDKDF in the germline V gene (reference sequence). The CDR3 totals 14 residues. V was shortened by 3 bases and J by 5 bases, with 11 bases between the two germline ends. In DNA, the CDR3 is TGTGCCACCAGCAGTAAACAGGGATATCAGCCCCAGCATTTT. This encodes CATSSKQGYQPQHF. The full variable domain, completed using reference TRBV15 and TRBJ1-5, is DAMVIQNPRYQVTQFGKPVTLSCSQTLNHNVMYWYQQKSSQAPKLLFHYYDKDFNNEADTPDNFQSRRPNTSFCFLDIRSPGLGDTAMYLCATSSKQGYQPQHFGDGTRLSIL.

This chain joins TRBV28 and TRBJ1-1, with no clear D. The CDR3 loop spans 13 amino acids. V lost 5 bases and J 3 bases, leaving 10 bases between the germline ends. Per the germline V gene, CDR1 is MDHEN and CDR2 is SYDVKM. CDR3 DNA: TGTGCCAGCAGTCTTTCCGGCTACACTGAAGCTTTCTTT. Translation: CASSLSGYTEAFF.

The chain has TRBV28 and TRBJ1-2; D ambiguous. CDR1 is MDHEN, CDR2 SYDVKM, per germline. The CDR3 spans 13 residues. The V and J ends lost 5 bases and 3 bases respectively, with 10 bases between them. CDR3 DNA: TGTGCCAGCAGTCTAGGACGGGACTATGGCTACACCTTC. Translated, it gives CASSLGRDYGYTF.

V gene TRBV28 combines with J gene TRBJ1-2; perhaps TRBD1 as D (5 bases). The CDR3 covers 13 residues. Germline CDR1 is MDHEN and CDR2 is SYDVKM. Trimming took off 3 bases at V and 4 bases at J, with 9 bases between the two ends. The CDR3 DNA is TGTGCCAGCAGTTTGCAGGGTAGCTATGGCTACACCTTC. Translating gives CASSLQGSYGYTF.

The genes are TRBV5-5 and TRBJ2-1; 9 positions match TRBD2. Germline V lookup: CDR1 SGHKS, CDR2 YYEKEE (reference sequence). Trimming took 6 bases from V and 5 from J; bases not matched to a gene: 6. CDR3 length: 14 amino acids. The CDR3 DNA reads TGTGCCAGCAACCCAGCGGGAGGAGACAATGAGCAGTTCTTC. It specifies CASNPAGGDNEQFF. The complete variable domain, with remaining parts taken from reference TRBV5-5 and TRBJ2-1, reads DAGVTQSPTHLIKTRGQQVTLRCSPISGHKSVSWYQQVLGQGPQFIFQYYEKEERGRGNFPDRFSARQFPNYSSELNVNALLLGDSALYLCASNPAGGDNEQFFGPGTRLTVL.

The gene calls are TRBV5-4 and TRBJ2-5; perhaps D is TRBD1 or TRBD2 (6 bases each). Germline CDR1 is SGHNT and CDR2 is YYREEE (reference sequence). V was trimmed by 0 bases and J by 5 bases, leaving 14 bases between them. The CDR3 loop spans 15 amino acids. CDR3 DNA sequence: TGTGCCAGCAGCTTGGATCCGGGGGCAGGGGAGACCCAGTACTTC. Protein: CASSLDPGAGETQYF. Based on the CDR3 plus reference TRBV5-4 and TRBJ2-5, the full variable domain is ETGVTQSPTHLIKTRGQQVTLRCSSQSGHNTVSWYQQALGQGPQFIFQYYREEENGRGNFPPRFSGLQFPNYSSELNVNALELDDSALYLCASSLDPGAGETQYFGPGTRLLVL.

This clone rates as medium-sized. CDR3 residues: CAWRQGTGEADTQYF. The CDR3 region has the DNA TGTGCCTGGAGACAAGGGACGGGAGAGGCAGATACGCAGTATTTT. V and J are TRBV30 and TRBJ2-3; TRBD2 might be the D (6 bases). V was clipped by 3 bases and J by 4 bases, with 17 bases between them. CDR3 length equals 15 residues. Germline values: CDR1 GTSNPN, CDR2 SVGIG (reference sequence).

The chain links TRBV13 to TRBJ2-3; D unclear. Germline-derived CDR1 and CDR2 are PRHDT and FYEKMQ (reference sequence). Between the trimmed V and J ends, which lost 3 bases and 7 bases, there was a span of 5 bases. CDR3 size: 11 residues. Written as DNA, the CDR3 is TGTGCCAGCAGCTTCGCTCATACGCAGTATTTT. Translated: CASSFAHTQYF. The complete variable domain, with remaining parts taken from reference TRBV13 and TRBJ2-3, reads AAGVIQSPRHLIKEKRETATLKCYPIPRHDTVYWYQQGPGQDPQFLISFYEKMQSDKGSIPDRFSAQQFSDYHSELNMSSLELGDSALYFCASSFAHTQYFGPGTRLTVL.

This chain joins TRBV18 and TRBJ1-1; no definite D call. In germline, CDR1 is KGHSH, CDR2 LQKENI. The CDR3 contains 15 residues. V was shortened by 3 bases and J by 1 base, with 12 bases between the two germline ends. The CDR3 bases are TGTGCCAGCTCACCTAGTGGCGGTCAGAACACTGAAGCTTTCTTT. Translated, it gives CASSPSGGQNTEAFF.

The gene calls are TRBV7-2 and TRBJ1-1; no firm D call. The CDR3 is 16 residues long. The V end was cut by 4 bases, the J end by 4 bases, with 19 bases between. Germline CDR1 reads SGHTA; CDR2 reads FQGNSA. CDR3 DNA: TGTGCCAGCAGCTATTTATCGACACCTCACCCCACTGAAGCTTTCTTT. Translated, it gives CASSYLSTPHPTEAFF. The full variable domain, with the rest looked up from reference TRBV7-2 and TRBJ1-1, is GAGVSQSPSNKVTEKGKDVELRCDPISGHTALYWYRQSLGQGLEFLIYFQGNSAPDKSGLPSDRFSAERTGGSVSTLTIQRTQQEDSAVYLCASSYLSTPHPTEAFFGQGTRLTVV.

On this clone itself: At one boundary the junction diverges from the germline segment, which might be a read error. V and J are TRBV12-3 or TRBV12-4 and TRBJ1-2; unclear D gene. CDR3 length: 11 amino acids. Here the CDR3 DNA reads TGTGCCAGCAGTTTAGAATCGTTCCCTTCCTTC. As protein: CASSLESFPSF.

The chain carries TRBV5-6 and TRBJ1-4; D unresolved. There are 15 residues in the CDR3. From germline, CDR1 is SGHDT and CDR2 YYEEEE. V lost 3 bases and J 5 bases, leaving 14 bases between the germline ends. CDR3 DNA sequence: TGTGCCAGCAGCTCGAGACCGGGCCAGAATGAAAAACTGTTTTTT. This gives the protein CASSSRPGQNEKLFF.

This chain uses TRBV7-2 with TRBJ1-2; the D gene is possibly TRBD1 (6 bases). The V end was cut by 5 bases, the J end by 4 bases, with 17 bases between. Germline V gene data show CDR1 as SGHTA and CDR2 as FQGNSA. The CDR3 has 15 residues. CDR3 coding DNA: TGTGCCAGCAGCCCAGGGGTTGCAGAGCCCTATGGCTACACCTTC. Its translation is CASSPGVAEPYGYTF. The full variable domain, its missing parts supplied by reference TRBV7-2 and TRBJ1-2, is GAGVSQSPSNKVTEKGKDVELRCDPISGHTALYWYRQSLGQGLEFLIYFQGNSAPDKSGLPSDRFSAERTGGSVSTLTIQRTQQEDSAVYLCASSPGVAEPYGYTFGSGTRLTVV.

The chain employs TRBV9 and TRBJ2-7; tentatively, D is TRBD1 or TRBD2 (5 bases each). V shed 1 base and J shed 1 base, with 12 bases lying between them. Germline V gene sequence: CDR1 SGDLS, CDR2 YYNGEE. CDR3 size: 15 residues. Here the CDR3 DNA reads TGTGCCAGCAGCGTATGGGGGTCTAATTCCTACGAGCAGTACTTC. This codes for CASSVWGSNSYEQYF.

This clone was recorded once. The chain is built from TRBV10-3 and TRBJ1-1; D call uncertain. The germline V gene encodes CDR1 ENHRY and CDR2 SYGVKD. V was pared by 4 bases and J by 0 bases, with 3 bases between. The CDR3 covers 12 residues. As DNA, the CDR3 is TGTGCCATCAGTGGTCTGAACACTGAAGCTTTCTTT. Residues: CAISGLNTEAFF.

V usage is TRBV19 and J usage is TRBJ2-6; perhaps TRBD2 as D (6 bases). The V end lost 3 bases, the J end lost 0 bases, and 15 bases lay between the germline ends. From germline, CDR1 is LNHDA and CDR2 SQIVND (reference sequence). The length of the CDR3 is 18 residues. CDR3 loop: CASSISGWRGSGANVLTF. For the CDR3, the DNA is TGTGCCAGTAGTATCTCAGGGTGGCGGGGCTCTGGGGCCAACGTCCTGACTTTC.

This clone was observed a single time. This chain links TRBV29-1 with TRBJ1-2, with D maybe TRBD1 (6 bases). The germline V gene has CDR1 SQVTM and CDR2 ANQGSEA. The V end lost 6 bases, the J end lost 5 bases, and 10 bases lay between the germline ends. The CDR3 totals 11 residues. This CDR3 reads CSVATGYGYTF. In nucleotides, the CDR3 is TGCAGCGTCGCAACAGGGTATGGCTACACCTTC.